The 9 T cell receptor beta chains presented below share a single source sample, sequenced in a study of CD8 T cells in Susac syndrome (dated by TCRdb to the late 2010s). Library method: the immunoSEQ multiplex PCR assay. RNA was extracted using the RNeasy kit, and roughly 0.5 to 1 microgram was reverse transcribed with random hexamers. TCRdb took the public reads, trimmed them with fastp at Q25, ran MiXCR for clone calling and kept in-frame beta chains. When rows share a CDR3 protein, they turn into one entry using the most common DNA and genes. Present in this sample are 210,000 or so distinct CDR3 sequences, around 93% of which were seen just once. The ten most abundant clones make up around 0.15% of the sample. Sequenced: CD4+ T cells from PBMCs. All receptors derive from a human donor with Susac syndrome.

This sequence joins TRBV30 and TRBJ1-4; 7 positions agree with TRBD1. In germline, CDR1 is GTSNPN, CDR2 SVGIG (reference sequence). The junction had 10 bases not matched to a gene; V was cut back by 2 bases and J by 10 bases. The CDR3 runs 14 residues. The CDR3 region is CAWSSEQGEGKLFF. CDR3 coding DNA: TGTGCCTGGAGTAGCGAGCAGGGGGAAGGAAAACTGTTTTTT.

V gene TRBV19 combines with J gene TRBJ2-2; the D gene could be TRBD1 or TRBD2 (5 bases each). This CDR3 is built from 16 residues. V lost 6 bases and J lost 7, with 21 bases in between. The V gene's germline CDR1 is LNHDA and CDR2 SQIVND (reference sequence). The CDR3 loop is CASRTLGQGVDGELFF. The CDR3 DNA sequence: TGTGCCAGTAGGACCTTGGGGCAGGGAGTGGACGGGGAGCTGTTTTTT. Variable domain in full (rest from reference TRBV19 and TRBJ2-2): DGGITQSPKYLFRKEGQNVTLSCEQNLNHDAMYWYRQDPGQGLRLIYYSQIVNDFQKGDIAEGYSVSREKKESFPLTVTSAQKNPTAFYLCASRTLGQGVDGELFFGEGSRLTVL.

The chain carries TRBV15 and TRBJ2-1; perhaps TRBD2 as D (5 bases). V was shortened by 0 bases and J by 7 bases, with 7 bases between the two germline ends. CDR1 is LNHNV and CDR2 is YYDKDF in the germline V gene (reference sequence). CDR3 length: 13 amino acids. Here the CDR3 DNA reads TGTGCCACCAGCAGAGATCGGGGAAATGAGCAGTTCTTC. It encodes CATSRDRGNEQFF. Based on the CDR3 plus reference TRBV15 and TRBJ2-1, the full variable domain is DAMVIQNPRYQVTQFGKPVTLSCSQTLNHNVMYWYQQKSSQAPKLLFHYYDKDFNNEADTPDNFQSRRPNTSFCFLDIRSPGLGDTAMYLCATSRDRGNEQFFGPGTRLTVL.

This chain connects TRBV3-1 to TRBJ2-3, with D possibly TRBD1 on 6 matching bases. The CDR3 covers 15 residues. Between the trimmed V and J ends, which lost 0 bases and 1 base, there was a span of 8 bases. CDR1 is LGHDT and CDR2 is YNNKEL in the germline V gene (reference sequence). CDR3 amino acids: CASSQDYRGTDTQYF. Here the CDR3 DNA reads TGTGCCAGCAGCCAAGATTACAGGGGCACAGATACGCAGTATTTT.

The V call is TRBV6-2 or TRBV6-3, the J call TRBJ2-7; D not resolved. The CDR3 runs to 12 residues. Trimming cost V 2 bases and J 3 bases, with 5 bases left between them. In germline, CDR1 is MNHEY, CDR2 SVGEGT. The DNA for the CDR3 is TGTGCCAGCAGTTACGACAACTACGAGCAGTACTTC. Translated: CASSYDNYEQYF.

In nucleotides, the CDR3 is TGTGCCAGCAGCTTAGACCAGAGGGATCTGTTTTTT. Residues: CASSLDQRDLFF. The genes are TRBV7-9 and TRBJ1-4; no clear D. The CDR3 sequence is 12 residues long. Trimming left V 1 base short and J 14 bases short, with 11 bases between. CDR1 is SEHNR, CDR2 FQNEAQ, per germline (reference sequence).

The V and J genes are TRBV5-1 and TRBJ2-7; 12 nucleotides match TRBD1. The CDR3 sequence is 16 residues long. CDR1 is SGHRS, CDR2 YFSETQ, per germline. The trim removed 3 bases at V and 5 bases at J, leaving 9 bases unmatched. The CDR3 DNA reads TGCGCCAGCAGCTACGCTCCTGGGACAGGGGGCAACGAGCAGTACTTC. Translation: CASSYAPGTGGNEQYF.

The V and J genes are TRBV30 and TRBJ2-3; D might be TRBD1 (5 bases). Looked up from germline, CDR1 is GTSNPN and CDR2 is SVGIG (reference sequence). There are 14 residues in the CDR3. The germline V and J ends were trimmed by 0 bases and 5 bases, with 12 bases remaining between them. CDR3 protein: CAWSVAGRGDTQYF. CDR3 coding DNA: TGTGCCTGGAGTGTAGCAGGGCGTGGAGATACGCAGTATTTT. Drawing the rest from reference TRBV30 and TRBJ2-3, the complete variable domain is SQTIHQWPATLVQPVGSPLSLECTVEGTSNPNLYWYRQAAGRGLQLLFYSVGIGQISSEVPQNLSASRPQDRQFILSSKKLLLSDSGFYLCAWSVAGRGDTQYFGPGTRLTVL.

This chain links TRBV27 with TRBJ1-5, with D perhaps matching TRBD1 (5 bases). V was shortened by 7 bases and J by 0 bases, with 13 bases between the two germline ends. The CDR3 loop spans 15 amino acids. The germline gives CDR1 MNHEY, CDR2 SMNVEV (reference sequence). The CDR3 is CASKAAGGSNQPQHF. As DNA, the CDR3 is TGTGCCAGCAAGGCGGCCGGGGGTAGCAATCAGCCCCAGCATTTT.